This TCR beta chain was captured by sequencing in a study of blood T cell repertoires in COVID-19 (dated by TCRdb to about 2020). A note on the overall study: The collaborator samples originated in the United States, Italy and Spain and spanned the acute and convalescent phases of COVID-19. The dataset comprised deeply sampled blood TCRbeta repertoires from subjects exposed to, actively infected with, or recovered from COVID-19. Where HLA class I and class II types were available, the types were taken from metadata supplied by the sample provider, not from assay-based typing. The sample metadata nearly always contained a de-identified subject ID, COVID-19 status, age in years and sex. The samples were drawn from two sources: the first 160 participants of the ongoing ImmuneRACE study, and over 950 subjects contributed by 6 global collaborators. The prospective study material was composed of cDNA or gDNA derived from T cells, B-cell-depleted T cells, or PBMCs. The repertoires were released in a freely available public database meant as a resource for research on the immune response to SARS-CoV-2. What the research found in general, with its limitations: The quantity of clinical and demographic metadata differed by source and by participant and was supplied without curation.

In the prospective study, participants were about 18 to 95 years old, resided in about two dozen geographic areas of the United States, and were enrolled through a virtual design. To assign participants to cohorts, the prospective study relied on clinical history that participants themselves reported in a screening survey and a study questionnaire. In the prospective study, mobile phlebotomists collected whole blood, serum and a nasopharyngeal or oropharyngeal swab from each participant. Over a roughly two-month period, participants in the prospective study had the option of providing additional blood draws and questionnaires. Before DNA extraction, blood samples from the prospective study were shipped at room temperature or frozen. Germline trimming amounts to 0 bases on V and 8 bases on J, with 14 as the count of junction bases outside the gene matches. Taken from the germline V gene (reference sequence), the CDR1 and CDR2 loops are LGHDT and YNNKEL. The cysteine opens and the phenylalanine closes a CDR3 of 17 amino acids. Of the read, only the CDR3 DNA is kept; its 51 bases are in frame from base 1.

A remark on this clone: Its antigen has not been determined. No base-level quality is on record; no much larger clone is a single base apart.

TCRbeta CDR3 regions were amplified from genomic DNA using the immunoSEQ Assay, a bias-controlled multiplex PCR. Turning to the authors' computational methods: Within the assay, amplification of reference gene primers was used to estimate how many nucleated cells each sample contained. To quantify the absolute abundance of each unique TCRbeta CDR3 rearrangement, sequence reads were collapsed and filtered. For each sample, productive Simpson clonality was calculated as the square root of Simpson's diversity index over productive rearrangements. The immuneACCESS repertoire file appears here via TCRdb, limited to in-frame rearrangements. These files lack a portion of the clones; in checked studies, under half of the deficit traces to unresolved V genes, and the cause of the others is not known. The D gene and trimming were derived from the DNA, and the V and J assignments and clone size from that table. This sample gives approximately 140,000 clones in total; around 80% of them show up just once. The ten largest account for about 2.4% of the sample.

The TCR originated in a man aged 35 to 55 with acute COVID-19. The sequence joins TRBV3-1 (or the pseudogene TRBV3-2) to TRBJ1-1; 8 central bases correspond to TRBD1. The specimen was PBMCs or T cells enriched from blood (not recorded which). The base sequence is TGTGCCAGCAGCCAAGATCTCTTTCTCTCAGGACAGGGCGAAGCTTTCTTT. Translation gives CASSQDLFLSGQGEAFF.